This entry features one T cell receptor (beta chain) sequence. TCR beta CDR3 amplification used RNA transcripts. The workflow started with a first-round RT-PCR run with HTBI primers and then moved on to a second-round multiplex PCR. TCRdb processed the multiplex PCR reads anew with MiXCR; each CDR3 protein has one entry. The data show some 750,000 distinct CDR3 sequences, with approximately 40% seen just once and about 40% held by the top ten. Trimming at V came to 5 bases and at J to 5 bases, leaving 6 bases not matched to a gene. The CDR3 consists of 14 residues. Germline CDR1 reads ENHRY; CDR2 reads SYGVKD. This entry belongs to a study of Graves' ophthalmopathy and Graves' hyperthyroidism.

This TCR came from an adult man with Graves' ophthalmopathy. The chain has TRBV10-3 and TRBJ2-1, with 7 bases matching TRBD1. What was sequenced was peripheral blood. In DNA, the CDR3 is TGTGCCATCAGTTACAGGGGTAGGGACAATGAGCAGTTCTTC. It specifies CAISYRGRDNEQFF.